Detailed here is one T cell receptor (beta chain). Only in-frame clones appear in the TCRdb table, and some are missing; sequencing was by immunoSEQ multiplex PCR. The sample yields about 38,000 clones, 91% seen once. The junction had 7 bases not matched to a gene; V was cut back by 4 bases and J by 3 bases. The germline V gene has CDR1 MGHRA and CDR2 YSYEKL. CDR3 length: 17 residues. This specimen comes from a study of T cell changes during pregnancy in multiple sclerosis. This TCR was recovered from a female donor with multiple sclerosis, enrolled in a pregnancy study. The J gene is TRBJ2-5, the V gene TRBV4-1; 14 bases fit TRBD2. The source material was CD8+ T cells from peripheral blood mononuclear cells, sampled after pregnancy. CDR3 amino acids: CASSLHPGLAGEETQYF. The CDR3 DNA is TGCGCCAGCAGCCTTCATCCGGGACTAGCGGGGGAAGAGACCCAGTACTTC.